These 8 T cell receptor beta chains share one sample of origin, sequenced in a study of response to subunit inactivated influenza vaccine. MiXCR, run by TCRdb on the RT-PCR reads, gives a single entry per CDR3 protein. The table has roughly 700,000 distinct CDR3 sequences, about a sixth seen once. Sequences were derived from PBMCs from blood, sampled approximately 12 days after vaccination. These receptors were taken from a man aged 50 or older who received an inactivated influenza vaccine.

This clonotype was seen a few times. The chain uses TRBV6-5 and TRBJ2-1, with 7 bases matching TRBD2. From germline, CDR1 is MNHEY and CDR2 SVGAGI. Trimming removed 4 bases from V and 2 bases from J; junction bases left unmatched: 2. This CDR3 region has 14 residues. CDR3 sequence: CASSFAGAYNEQFF. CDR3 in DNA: TGTGCCAGCAGTTTTGCGGGGGCCTACAATGAGCAGTTCTTC.

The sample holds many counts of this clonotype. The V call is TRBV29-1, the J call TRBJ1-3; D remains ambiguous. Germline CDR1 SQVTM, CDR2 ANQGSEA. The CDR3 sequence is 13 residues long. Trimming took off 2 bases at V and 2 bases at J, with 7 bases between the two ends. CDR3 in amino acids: CSVERFTGNTIYF. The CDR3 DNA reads TGCAGCGTTGAAAGGTTCACTGGAAACACCATATATTTT.

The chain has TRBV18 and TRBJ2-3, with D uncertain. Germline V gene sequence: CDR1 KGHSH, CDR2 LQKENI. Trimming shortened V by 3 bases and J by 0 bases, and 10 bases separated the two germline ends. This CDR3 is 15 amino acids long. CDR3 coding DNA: TGTGCCAGCTCACCGTTCTCAGACAGCACAGATACGCAGTATTTT. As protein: CASSPFSDSTDTQYF. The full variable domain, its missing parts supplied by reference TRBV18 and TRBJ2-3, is NAGVMQNPRHLVRRRGQEARLRCSPMKGHSHVYWYRQLPEEGLKFMVYLQKENIIDESGMPKERFSAEFPKEGPSILRIQQVVRGDSAAYFCASSPFSDSTDTQYFGPGTRLTVL.

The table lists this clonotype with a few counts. The CDR3 DNA reads as TGTGCCAGCAGTGTCCGCCCAACTAATGAAAAACTGTTTTTT. It encodes CASSVRPTNEKLFF. This rearrangement joins TRBV6-1 to TRBJ1-4; D remains ambiguous. CDR3 length equals 14 residues. Germline V gene sequence: CDR1 MNHNS, CDR2 SASEGT. The ends were cut back, 4 bases at V and 0 bases at J, with 6 bases in the middle.

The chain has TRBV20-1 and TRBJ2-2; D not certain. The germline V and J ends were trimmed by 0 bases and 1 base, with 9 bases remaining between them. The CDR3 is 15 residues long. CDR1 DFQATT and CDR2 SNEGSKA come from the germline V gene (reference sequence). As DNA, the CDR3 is TGCAGTGCTAGAGACCTTCCAGGGAACACCGGGGAGCTGTTTTTT. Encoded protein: CSARDLPGNTGELFF.

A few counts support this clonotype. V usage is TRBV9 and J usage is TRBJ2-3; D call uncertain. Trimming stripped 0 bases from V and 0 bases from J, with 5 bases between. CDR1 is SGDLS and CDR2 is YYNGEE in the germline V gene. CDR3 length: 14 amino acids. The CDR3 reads CASSVDGSTDTQYF. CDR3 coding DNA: TGTGCCAGCAGCGTAGACGGTAGCACAGATACGCAGTATTTT.

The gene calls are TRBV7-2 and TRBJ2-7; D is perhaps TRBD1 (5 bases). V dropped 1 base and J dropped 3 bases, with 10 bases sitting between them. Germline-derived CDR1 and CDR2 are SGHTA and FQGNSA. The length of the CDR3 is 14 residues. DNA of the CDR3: TGTGCCAGCAGCTTAGAACTGGGGCTCTACGAGCAGTACTTC. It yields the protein CASSLELGLYEQYF.

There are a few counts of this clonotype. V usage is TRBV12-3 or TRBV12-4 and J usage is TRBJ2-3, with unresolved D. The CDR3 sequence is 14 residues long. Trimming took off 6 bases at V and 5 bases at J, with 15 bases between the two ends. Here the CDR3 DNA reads TGTGCCAGCAGCCCACCCCCGCTGGAAGATACGCAGTATTTT. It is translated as CASSPPPLEDTQYF.